These 31 T cell receptor beta chains share one sample of origin, sequenced in a study of T-cell memory formation after mild COVID-19. Using its own MiXCR run on the 5' RACE reads, TCRdb lists one record per CDR3 protein. In the table there are 84,000 or so distinct CDR3 sequences, approximately 15% of which are singletons. Specimen: PBMCs or a T cell subset sorted from them (not recorded which). These receptor sequences come from an adult woman who had mild COVID-19 (a few samples of this study predate the infection). Cell type and time point are not known.

This clonotype was seen a handful of times. The V call is TRBV2, the J call TRBJ1-5; possibly TRBD1 for D (5 bases). CDR3 size: 15 residues. Trimming removed 1 base from V and 4 bases from J, with 11 bases in between. Germline V gives CDR1 SNHLY, CDR2 FYNNEI. The CDR3 nucleotides are TGTGCCAGCAGTGAAGGAGGGGCACGTAATCAGCCCCAGCATTTT. It encodes CASSEGGARNQPQHF. The variable domain in full, with the rest retrieved from reference TRBV2 and TRBJ1-5, is EPEVTQTPSHQVTQMGQEVILRCVPISNHLYFYWYRQILGQKVEFLVSFYNNEISEKSEIFDDQFSVERPDGSNFTLKIRSTKLEDSAMYFCASSEGGARNQPQHFGDGTRLSIL.

J is TRBJ2-3 and V is TRBV5-5; 7 bases fit TRBD2. CDR3 length equals 22 residues. Germline CDR1 is SGHKS and CDR2 is YYEKEE (reference sequence). The V segment lost 4 bases and the J segment 2 bases; nucleotides outside the gene matches: 28. The CDR3 sequence is CASSPTGGGAEAAGAYTDTQYF. In DNA, the CDR3 is TGTGCCAGCAGCCCCACGGGGGGAGGGGCCGAGGCGGCGGGAGCCTACACAGATACGCAGTATTTT. The full variable domain, completed using reference TRBV5-5 and TRBJ2-3, is DAGVTQSPTHLIKTRGQQVTLRCSPISGHKSVSWYQQVLGQGPQFIFQYYEKEERGRGNFPDRFSARQFPNYSSELNVNALLLGDSALYLCASSPTGGGAEAAGAYTDTQYFGPGTRLTVL.

This clonotype turned up a few times. V usage is TRBV15 and J usage is TRBJ1-2; D is unclear. The germline CDR1 and CDR2 sequences are LNHNV and YYDKDF (reference sequence). V was shortened by 0 bases and J by 4 bases, with 12 bases between the two germline ends. This CDR3 contains 15 residues. Written as DNA, the CDR3 is TGTGCCACCAGCAGAGATGAACTGTCACCCTATGGCTACACCTTC. It codes for CATSRDELSPYGYTF.

Judged by abundance, this clonotype is large. The CDR3 DNA follows: TGTGCCAGCAGCCCACTATTATTGGGGACTAGTCGGCCCTACAATGAGCAGTTCTTC. The encoded protein is CASSPLLLGTSRPYNEQFF. This chain connects TRBV11-2 to TRBJ2-1, with TRBD2 matching 8 bases. V trimming: 5 bases; J trimming: 2 bases; junction bases outside the gene matches: 17. The germline V gene encodes CDR1 SGHAT and CDR2 FQNNGV. This CDR3 has 19 amino acids.

This clonotype has more than one count but fewer than ten. The CDR3: CASRGTSAYYEQYF. CDR3 in DNA: TGTGCCAGCAGGGGGACTAGCGCTTACTACGAGCAGTACTTC. The chain is built from TRBV12-3 or TRBV12-4 and TRBJ2-7; 10 nucleotides align to TRBD2. The ends lost 6 bases at V and 3 bases at J; junction bases unmatched: 5. This CDR3 region has 14 residues.

This clonotype came up many times. The chain joins TRBV4-2 to TRBJ2-3; D is unresolved. CDR1 is LGHNA, CDR2 YNFKEQ, per germline. Trimming took 0 bases from V and 6 from J, leaving 10 bases between them. The CDR3 spans 14 residues. CDR3 region: CASSQESAADTQYF. CDR3 sequence (DNA): TGTGCCAGCAGCCAAGAGAGCGCGGCCGATACGCAGTATTTT.

There are a few counts of this clonotype. This chain joins TRBV4-3 and TRBJ2-1, with D possibly TRBD2 on 5 matching bases. The CDR3 is made up of 16 amino acids. Trimming pared 0 bases from V and 1 base from J, leaving 10 bases between. Germline CDR1 LGHNA, CDR2 YSLEER. The CDR3 spells CASSQDADFSYNEQFF. The CDR3 DNA reads TGCGCCAGCAGCCAAGACGCGGACTTTTCCTACAATGAGCAGTTCTTC.

This clonotype was counted only a few times. This chain links TRBV4-2 with TRBJ2-7; weak D call: TRBD2 (5 bases). This CDR3 region has 20 residues. CDR1 and CDR2 (germline): LGHNA, YNFKEQ. Deletions cut 1 base from V and 3 bases from J, with 28 bases between. This CDR3 is CASSQAQGLSNPQGFYEQYF. Written as DNA, the CDR3 is TGTGCCAGCAGCCAAGCCCAAGGACTTTCTAACCCCCAAGGCTTCTACGAGCAGTACTTC.

The V and J genes are TRBV24-1 and TRBJ2-3, with D perhaps matching TRBD1 (6 bases). The CDR3 spans 16 residues. With 1 base removed from V and 3 bases from J, the gap between germline ends came to 13 bases. Germline CDR1 is KGHDR and CDR2 is SFDVKD. CDR3 in amino acids: CATSDFSQGGTDTQYF. CDR3 nucleotide sequence: TGTGCCACCAGTGATTTCTCCCAAGGGGGAACAGATACGCAGTATTTT.

This clonotype has only one observation. This chain joins TRBV5-6 and TRBJ2-2, with a tentative D call TRBD2 (5 bases). The germline CDR1 and CDR2 sequences are SGHDT and YYEEEE. The V and J ends lost 1 base and 4 bases respectively, with 11 bases between them. CDR3 length: 15 residues. The CDR3, as DNA: TGTGCCAGCAGCTTGAGGAGAGGGCCCACCGGGGAGCTGTTTTTT. Protein: CASSLRRGPTGELFF.

This clonotype was detected only a few times. The rearrangement uses TRBV27 and TRBJ2-7; a weak D match, TRBD2 (7 bases). This CDR3 has 14 residues. V was trimmed by 2 bases and J by 4 bases, leaving 12 bases between them. Germline V gene sequence: CDR1 MNHEY, CDR2 SMNVEV (reference sequence). The CDR3 DNA reads as TGTGCCAGCAGTTTAAGGGGGGGCAGGTACGAGCAGTACTTC. Translating it yields CASSLRGGRYEQYF.

This clonotype showed up just a few times. The chain is built from TRBV29-1 and TRBJ2-4, with 11 bases identical to TRBD1. Trimming took 2 bases from V and 6 from J; bases not matched to a gene: 6. CDR1 is SQVTM, CDR2 ANQGSEA, per germline. This CDR3 has 15 residues. The CDR3 loop reads CSVEWFGTGGNIQYF. DNA of the CDR3: TGCAGCGTTGAATGGTTCGGGACAGGGGGAAACATTCAGTACTTC.

The chain recombines TRBV24-1 with TRBJ2-7; 11 positions agree with TRBD1. Looked up from germline, CDR1 is KGHDR and CDR2 is SFDVKD. The CDR3 has 16 residues. With V trimmed by 2 bases and J by 5 bases, 7 bases remained unmatched. The CDR3 loop reads CATSDSTGQGAHEQYF. The CDR3 nucleotides read TGTGCCACCAGTGATTCGACAGGACAGGGGGCGCACGAGCAGTACTTC.

The chain couples TRBV14 to TRBJ2-1; tentatively, D is TRBD2 (6 bases). Deletions cut 3 bases from V and 7 bases from J, with 10 bases between. In germline, CDR1 is SGHDN, CDR2 FVKESK. This CDR3 region has 13 residues. In DNA, the CDR3 is TGTGCCAGCAGCCATTCGGAGGGGAATGAGCAGTTCTTC. It yields the protein CASSHSEGNEQFF.

The chain links TRBV2 to TRBJ1-3; TRBD1 is a possible D gene (6 bases). Germline CDR1 and CDR2: SNHLY and FYNNEI. V lost 3 bases, J lost 2 bases, and 14 bases lay in between. This CDR3 region has 16 residues. The CDR3 sequence: CASSEPGAHPGNTIYF. DNA of the CDR3: TGTGCCAGCAGTGAGCCAGGGGCACATCCTGGAAACACCATATATTTT.

This chain links TRBV7-9 with TRBJ2-7; TRBD2 matches at 11 bases. J lost 5 bases, V lost 1 base, and 7 bases had no gene match. Germline V lookup: CDR1 SEHNR, CDR2 FQNEAQ (reference sequence). The CDR3 consists of 16 residues. The CDR3 spells CASSLVVLAGGDEQYF. CDR3 coding DNA: TGTGCCAGCAGCTTAGTGGTGCTAGCGGGAGGTGACGAGCAGTACTTC.

The rearrangement joins TRBV7-9 to TRBJ2-3; D is possibly TRBD1 (5 bases). V was cut by 5 bases and J by 2 bases, with 17 bases left in between. CDR1 is SEHNR and CDR2 is FQNEAQ in the germline V gene (reference sequence). The CDR3 is made up of 16 amino acids. The CDR3 region has the DNA TGTGCCAGCAGCGGACGCAGGGAAAGGGACACAGATACGCAGTATTTT. Amino acid sequence: CASSGRRERDTDTQYF.

This clonotype was detected once. The chain employs TRBV20-1 and TRBJ2-3, with unresolved D. The CDR3 covers 11 residues. V dropped 2 bases and J dropped 2 bases, with 2 bases sitting between them. In germline, CDR1 is DFQATT, CDR2 SNEGSKA (reference sequence). The CDR3 region has the DNA TGCAGTGCTAGATTCACAGATACGCAGTATTTT. This gives the protein CSARFTDTQYF.

In DNA, the CDR3 is TGTGCCAGCAGCTTAACGGGACAAGCCTACGAGCAGTACTTC. It is translated as CASSLTGQAYEQYF. The rearrangement links TRBV11-1 to TRBJ2-7, with a possible D match to TRBD1 (6 bases). Trimming removed 2 bases from V and 2 bases from J, with 10 bases in between. The CDR3 spans 14 residues. Per the germline V gene, CDR1 is SGHAT and CDR2 is FQDESV (reference sequence).

This rearrangement joins TRBV19 to TRBJ2-7, with 9 bases that match TRBD1. Per the germline V gene, CDR1 is LNHDA and CDR2 is SQIVND (reference sequence). The CDR3 extends over 16 amino acids. Germline trimming cut 3 bases from V and 1 base from J; bases unmatched to any gene: 7. The CDR3, as DNA: TGTGCCAGTAGTATGGTGGACAGGGGCTGGTCCTACGAGCAGTACTTC. Protein: CASSMVDRGWSYEQYF.

This clonotype showed up just a few times. The chain is built from TRBV4-3 and TRBJ1-2; D possibly corresponds to TRBD1 (5 bases). The V end lost 0 bases, the J end lost 5 bases, and 10 bases lay between the germline ends. The CDR3 spans 14 residues. Germline loops: CDR1 LGHNA, CDR2 YSLEER. The DNA for the CDR3 is TGCGCCAGCAGCCAAGATGTGACAGAGTATGGCTACACCTTC. Protein: CASSQDVTEYGYTF.

The CDR3 loop reads CATPVEAGGGNEQFF. The CDR3 DNA reads TGTGCCACCCCCGTTGAGGCAGGGGGCGGCAATGAGCAGTTCTTC. The chain carries TRBV21-1 and TRBJ2-1; TRBD1 was called by the table and not checked on the DNA. TRBV21-1 is designated a pseudogene. The CDR3 runs to 15 residues.

V gene TRBV5-1 combines with J gene TRBJ2-7; 9 positions match TRBD1. Germline CDR1 is SGHRS and CDR2 is YFSETQ. The CDR3 runs to 14 residues. Trimming took 2 bases from V and 5 from J; bases not matched to a gene: 5. The CDR3 here is CASSFGTGSDEQYF. The DNA for the CDR3 is TGCGCCAGCAGCTTCGGGACAGGGTCGGACGAGCAGTACTTC.

This clonotype was counted at least ten times. J is TRBJ2-7 and V is TRBV19; TRBD2 agrees at 10 bases. The CDR3 runs 14 residues. Germline values: CDR1 LNHDA, CDR2 SQIVND (reference sequence). V lost 7 bases and J lost 3; bases outside the gene matches: 6. For the CDR3, the DNA is TGTGCCAGTAAGCCCGTAGCGGGAGGCTACGAGCAGTACTTC. Protein sequence: CASKPVAGGYEQYF.

This clonotype was counted only a few times. The chain uses TRBV7-2 and TRBJ2-7; maybe TRBD1 (5 bases). The CDR3 runs 16 residues. CDR1 is SGHTA and CDR2 is FQGNSA in the germline V gene. V was pared by 0 bases and J by 4 bases, with 16 bases between. CDR3 sequence: CASSLADTPSVYEQYF. In DNA, the CDR3 is TGTGCCAGCAGCTTAGCGGACACCCCCTCTGTATACGAGCAGTACTTC.

This clonotype was seen more than once but under ten times. This chain connects TRBV7-6 to TRBJ2-5; 8 nucleotides match TRBD2. CDR1 and CDR2 from the germline V gene are SGHVS and FNYEAQ. There are 13 residues in the CDR3. The J segment lost 4 bases and the V segment lost 5 bases, leaving 3 bases of the junction unmatched. Written as DNA, the CDR3 is TGTGCCAGCAGCCGGACTAGCACAGAGACCCAGTACTTC. Translated: CASSRTSTETQYF.

This clonotype occurred a few times. The V gene is TRBV29-1, the J gene TRBJ1-2; D possibly corresponds to TRBD1 (5 bases). CDR3 length: 14 amino acids. Germline V gene lookup returns CDR1 SQVTM and CDR2 ANQGSEA. V dropped 1 base and J dropped 4 bases, with 13 bases sitting between them. CDR3 sequence: CSVEVSGAGYGYTF. The CDR3 DNA is TGCAGCGTTGAAGTTAGCGGGGCCGGCTATGGCTACACCTTC.

The chain combines TRBV12-3 or TRBV12-4 with TRBJ1-5; D unclear. The ends were cut back, 6 bases at V and 1 base at J, with 10 bases in the middle. The CDR3 is 14 residues long. The CDR3 spells CASRGGESNQPQHF. CDR3 coding DNA: TGTGCCAGCAGGGGTGGGGAGAGCAATCAGCCCCAGCATTTT.

V gene TRBV7-9 combines with J gene TRBJ2-5, with 11 bases matching TRBD2. From germline, CDR1 is SEHNR and CDR2 FQNEAQ (reference sequence). The CDR3 has 15 residues. With V trimmed by 4 bases and J by 2 bases, 3 bases remained unmatched. CDR3 coding DNA: TGTGCCAGCAGCTGGACTAGCGGGTCTCAAGAGACCCAGTACTTC. Translating it yields CASSWTSGSQETQYF.

This clonotype was picked up a small number of times. The rearrangement uses TRBV27 and TRBJ2-7; TRBD2 agrees at 10 bases. The ends lost 3 bases at V and 4 bases at J; junction bases unmatched: 6. This CDR3 is 15 amino acids long. Germline lookup yields CDR1 MNHEY and CDR2 SMNVEV (reference sequence). CDR3 protein: CASSFGLAGVYEQYF. Here the CDR3 DNA reads TGTGCCAGCAGTTTTGGGCTAGCGGGAGTGTACGAGCAGTACTTC.

This chain connects TRBV7-9 to TRBJ1-2; a possible D gene is TRBD1 (6 bases). Germline CDR1 is SEHNR and CDR2 is FQNEAQ (reference sequence). Trimming shortened V by 5 bases and J by 7 bases, and 11 bases separated the two germline ends. The CDR3 extends over 12 amino acids. This CDR3 reads CASSTTGFGYTF. The CDR3 DNA is TGTGCCAGCAGCACGACAGGTTTTGGCTACACCTTC. The full variable domain, its missing parts supplied by reference TRBV7-9 and TRBJ1-2, is DTGVSQNPRHKITKRGQNVTFRCDPISEHNRLYWYRQTLGQGPEFLTYFQNEAQLEKSRLLSDRFSAERPKGSFSTLEIQRTEQGDSAMYLCASSTTGFGYTFGSGTRLTVV.